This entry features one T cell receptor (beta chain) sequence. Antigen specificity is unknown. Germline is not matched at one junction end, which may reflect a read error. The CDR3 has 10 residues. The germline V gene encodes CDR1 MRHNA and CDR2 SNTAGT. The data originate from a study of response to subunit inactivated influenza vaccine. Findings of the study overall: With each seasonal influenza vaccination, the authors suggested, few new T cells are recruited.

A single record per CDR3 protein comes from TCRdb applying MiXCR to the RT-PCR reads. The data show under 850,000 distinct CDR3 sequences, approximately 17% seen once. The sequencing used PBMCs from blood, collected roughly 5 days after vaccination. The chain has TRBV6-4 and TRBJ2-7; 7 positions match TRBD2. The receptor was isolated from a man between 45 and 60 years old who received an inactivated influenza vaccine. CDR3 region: CARTEPGLPF. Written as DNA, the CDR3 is TGTGCCAGGACCGAGCCGGGACTACCCTTC.